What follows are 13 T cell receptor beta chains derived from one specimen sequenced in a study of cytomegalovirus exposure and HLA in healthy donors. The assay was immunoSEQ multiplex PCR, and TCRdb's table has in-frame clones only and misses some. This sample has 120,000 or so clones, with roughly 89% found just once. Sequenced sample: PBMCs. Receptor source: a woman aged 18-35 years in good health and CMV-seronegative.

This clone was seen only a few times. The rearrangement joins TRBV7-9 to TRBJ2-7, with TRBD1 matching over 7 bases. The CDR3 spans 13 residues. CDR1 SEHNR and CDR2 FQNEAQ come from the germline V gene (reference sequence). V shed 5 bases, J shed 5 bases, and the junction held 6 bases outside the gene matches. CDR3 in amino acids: CASSGQADHEQYF. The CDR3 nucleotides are TGTGCCAGCAGCGGACAGGCGGACCACGAGCAGTACTTC.

The CDR3 nucleotides are TGTGCCAGCAGTTTCCAAGTGGACATTGCCTACGAGCAGTACTTC. Protein: CASSFQVDIAYEQYF. V is TRBV28 and J is TRBJ2-7; tentative D call: TRBD1 (5 bases). The V end lost 3 bases, the J end lost 2 bases, and 14 bases lay between the germline ends. CDR1 and CDR2 from the germline V gene are MDHEN and SYDVKM. This CDR3 is 15 amino acids long.

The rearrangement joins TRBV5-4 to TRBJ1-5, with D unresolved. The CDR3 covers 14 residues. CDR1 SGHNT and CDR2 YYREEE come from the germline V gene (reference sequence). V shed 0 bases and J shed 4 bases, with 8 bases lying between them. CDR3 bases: TGTGCCAGCAGCTTGGGGGGAGGGAATCAGCCCCAGCATTTT. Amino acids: CASSLGGGNQPQHF. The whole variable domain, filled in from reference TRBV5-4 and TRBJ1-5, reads ETGVTQSPTHLIKTRGQQVTLRCSSQSGHNTVSWYQQALGQGPQFIFQYYREEENGRGNFPPRFSGLQFPNYSSELNVNALELDDSALYLCASSLGGGNQPQHFGDGTRLSIL.

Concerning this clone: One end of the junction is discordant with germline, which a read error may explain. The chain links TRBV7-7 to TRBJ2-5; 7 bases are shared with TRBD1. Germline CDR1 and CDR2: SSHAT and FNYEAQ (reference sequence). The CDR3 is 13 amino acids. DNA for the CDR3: TGTGCTAGCAGCTCGATACAGGGGGAGACCCAGTACTTC. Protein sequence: CASSSIQGETQYF.

As DNA, the CDR3 is TGCGCCAGCAGTGATGGGGAGGATACGCAGTATTTT. Its protein is CASSDGEDTQYF. The J gene is TRBJ2-3, the V gene TRBV10-1; possibly TRBD2 for D (5 bases). This CDR3 spans 12 amino acids. Between the trimmed V and J ends, which lost 3 bases and 6 bases, there was a span of 7 bases. Germline assignment: CDR1 WNHNN and CDR2 SYGVQD (reference sequence).

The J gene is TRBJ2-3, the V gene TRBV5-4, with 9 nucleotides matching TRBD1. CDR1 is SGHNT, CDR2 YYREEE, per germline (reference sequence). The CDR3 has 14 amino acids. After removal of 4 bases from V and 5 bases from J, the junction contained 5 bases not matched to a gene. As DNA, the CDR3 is TGTGCCAGCAGCACACAGACAGGGGGAGATACGCAGTATTTT. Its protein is CASSTQTGGDTQYF. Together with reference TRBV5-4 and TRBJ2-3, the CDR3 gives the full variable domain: ETGVTQSPTHLIKTRGQQVTLRCSSQSGHNTVSWYQQALGQGPQFIFQYYREEENGRGNFPPRFSGLQFPNYSSELNVNALELDDSALYLCASSTQTGGDTQYFGPGTRLTVL.

CDR3 sequence (DNA): TGTGCCAGCAGGAAGCGGGAGACCCAGTACTTC. Translated, it gives CASRKRETQYF. The chain is built from TRBV6-1 and TRBJ2-5, with D possibly matching TRBD2 (5 bases). V dropped 6 bases and J dropped 5 bases, with 7 bases sitting between them. CDR1 is MNHNS and CDR2 is SASEGT in the germline V gene. The CDR3 consists of 11 residues.

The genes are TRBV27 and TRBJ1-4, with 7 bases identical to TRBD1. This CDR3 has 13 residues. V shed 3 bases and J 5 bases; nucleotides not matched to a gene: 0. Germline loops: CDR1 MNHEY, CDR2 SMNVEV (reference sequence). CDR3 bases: TGTGCCAGCAGTTTGGACAGGAATGAAAAACTGTTTTTT. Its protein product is CASSLDRNEKLFF.

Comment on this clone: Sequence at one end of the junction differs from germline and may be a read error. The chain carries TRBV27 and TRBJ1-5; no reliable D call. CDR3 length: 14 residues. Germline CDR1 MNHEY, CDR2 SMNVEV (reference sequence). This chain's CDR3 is CATSRENSNQPQHF. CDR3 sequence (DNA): TGTGCCACCAGTCGGGAAAATAGCAATCAGCCCCAGCATTTT.

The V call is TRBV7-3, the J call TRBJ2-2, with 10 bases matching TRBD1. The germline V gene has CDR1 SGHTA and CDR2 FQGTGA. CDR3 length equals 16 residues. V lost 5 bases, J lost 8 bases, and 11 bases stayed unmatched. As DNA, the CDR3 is TGTGCCAGCAGCGCAGACAGGGGGCCCAAAATTGGGGAGCTGTTTTTT. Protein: CASSADRGPKIGELFF.

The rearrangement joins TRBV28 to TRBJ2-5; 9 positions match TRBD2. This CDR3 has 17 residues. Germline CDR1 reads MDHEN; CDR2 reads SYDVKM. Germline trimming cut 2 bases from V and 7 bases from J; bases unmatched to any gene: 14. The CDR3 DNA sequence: TGTGCCAGCAGTTTAGCCCTAGCGGGATTCCCCTCTGGGACCCAGTACTTC. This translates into CASSLALAGFPSGTQYF. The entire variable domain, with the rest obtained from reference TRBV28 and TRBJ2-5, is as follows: DVKVTQSSRYLVKRTGEKVFLECVQDMDHENMFWYRQDPGLGLRLIYFSYDVKMKEKGDIPEGYSVSREKKERFSLILESASTNQTSMYLCASSLALAGFPSGTQYFGPGTRLLVL.

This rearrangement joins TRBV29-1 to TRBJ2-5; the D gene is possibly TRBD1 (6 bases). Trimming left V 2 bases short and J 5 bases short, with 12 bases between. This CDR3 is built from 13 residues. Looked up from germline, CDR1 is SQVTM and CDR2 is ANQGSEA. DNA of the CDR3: TGCAGCGTTGAAAGGACAGCGGCCGAGACCCAGTACTTC. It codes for CSVERTAAETQYF.

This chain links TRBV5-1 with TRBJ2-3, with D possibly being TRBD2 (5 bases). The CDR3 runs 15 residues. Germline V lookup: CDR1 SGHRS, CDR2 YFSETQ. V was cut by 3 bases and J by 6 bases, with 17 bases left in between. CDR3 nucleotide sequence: TGCGCCAGCAGCTGGGTCTTTGAGGGTGCGGATACGCAGTATTTT. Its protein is CASSWVFEGADTQYF.